This T cell receptor beta chain was found in a study of CD8+ T cells in alopecia areata. Study-level information: Administration of oral tofacitinib to treated patients was at 5 to 10 mg twice daily. Tofacitinib dosing lasted 6 to 18 months, which was then followed by 6 months off drug.

Following extraction, RNA underwent reverse transcription to cDNA, which served as the sequencing template. TCRdb's table, derived via immunoSEQ multiplex PCR, lists solely in-frame clones and lacks some. This sample has about 130,000 clones, with under 60% found just once. Researchers gathered lesional scalp punch biopsies and peripheral blood from patients with alopecia areata. The authors sorted CD4+ and CD8+ T cells from PBMCs. This TCR was recovered from a human donor with alopecia areata. The sequencing here drew on CD4+ T cells sorted from blood, taken at week 0.

The CDR3 coding sequence is TGTGCCAGCAGCAGGCTAGCGGGGGGAGATACGCAGTATTTT. Its protein is CASSRLAGGDTQYF. The chain is built from TRBV7-2 and TRBJ2-3, with 11 bases matching TRBD2. CDR3 length equals 14 residues. Per germline, CDR1 SGHTA and CDR2 FQGNSA. The trim removed 5 bases at V and 5 bases at J, leaving 3 bases unmatched.